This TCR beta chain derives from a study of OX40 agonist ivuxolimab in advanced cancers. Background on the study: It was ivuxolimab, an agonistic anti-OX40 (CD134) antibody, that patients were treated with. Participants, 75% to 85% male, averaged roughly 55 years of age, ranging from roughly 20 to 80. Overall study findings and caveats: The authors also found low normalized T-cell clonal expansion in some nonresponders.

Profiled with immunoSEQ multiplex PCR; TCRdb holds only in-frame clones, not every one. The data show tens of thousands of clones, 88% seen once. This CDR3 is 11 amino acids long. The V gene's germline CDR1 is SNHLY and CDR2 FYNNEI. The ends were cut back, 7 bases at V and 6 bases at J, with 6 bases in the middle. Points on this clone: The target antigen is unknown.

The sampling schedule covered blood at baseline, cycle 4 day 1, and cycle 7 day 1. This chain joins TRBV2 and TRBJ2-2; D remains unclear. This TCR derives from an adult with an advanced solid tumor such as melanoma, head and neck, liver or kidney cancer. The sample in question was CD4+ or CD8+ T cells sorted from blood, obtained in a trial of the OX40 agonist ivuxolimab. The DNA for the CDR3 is TGTGCCAGCACTCGATCCGGGGAGCTGTTTTTT. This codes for CASTRSGELFF.